This TCR beta chain was observed in a study of T-cell memory formation after mild COVID-19. As to this clonotype: A junction boundary mismatches the germline segment, possibly from a read error.

TCRdb analysed the 5' RACE reads with MiXCR anew, one entry per CDR3 protein. Of around 110,000 distinct CDR3 sequences in the sample, roughly 12% were seen once. The CDR3 has 16 residues. Germline V gene sequence: CDR1 MNHEY, CDR2 SMNVEV (reference sequence). The V gene is TRBV27, the J gene TRBJ2-1; D gene ambiguous. The sequencing input was PBMCs or a T cell subset sorted from them (not recorded which). This TCR came from an adult woman who had mild COVID-19 (a few samples of this study predate the infection). Cell type and time point are not known. In DNA, the CDR3 is TGTGCCATCAGTTTATCTTATCAAGTTCGGGACAATGAGCAGTTCTTC. Protein: CAISLSYQVRDNEQFF.